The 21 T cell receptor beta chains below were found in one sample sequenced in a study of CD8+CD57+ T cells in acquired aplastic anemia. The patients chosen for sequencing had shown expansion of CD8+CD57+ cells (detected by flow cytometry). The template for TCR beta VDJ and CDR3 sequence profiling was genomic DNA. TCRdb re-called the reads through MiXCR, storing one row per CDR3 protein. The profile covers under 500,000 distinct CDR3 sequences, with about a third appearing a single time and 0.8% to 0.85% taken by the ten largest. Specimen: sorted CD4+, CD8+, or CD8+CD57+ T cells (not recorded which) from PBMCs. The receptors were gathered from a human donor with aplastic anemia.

As DNA, the CDR3 is TGTGCCAGCAGTTTTTTGGGCGGCGATCCCTCCTACGAGCAGTTCTTC. Translation gives CASSFLGGDPSYEQFF. The J gene is TRBJ2-1, the V gene TRBV28, with D unclear. The germline V and J ends were trimmed by 3 bases and 10 bases, with 22 bases remaining between them. CDR3 length equals 16 residues. Germline CDR1 reads MDHEN; CDR2 reads SYDVKM.

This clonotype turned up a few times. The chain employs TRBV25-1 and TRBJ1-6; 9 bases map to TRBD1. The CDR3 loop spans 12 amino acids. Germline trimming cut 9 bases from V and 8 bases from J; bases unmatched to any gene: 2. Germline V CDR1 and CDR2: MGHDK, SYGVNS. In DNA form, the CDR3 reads TGTGCCAGGGGACAGGGAGATTCACCCCTCCACTTT. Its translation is CARGQGDSPLHF.

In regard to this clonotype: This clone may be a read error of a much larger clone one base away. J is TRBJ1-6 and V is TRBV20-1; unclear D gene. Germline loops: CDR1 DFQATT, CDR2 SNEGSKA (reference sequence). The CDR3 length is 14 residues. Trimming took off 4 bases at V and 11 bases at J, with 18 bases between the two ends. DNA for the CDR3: TGCAGTGCTACCCGCCAATCGGGCCATACACCCCTCCACTTT. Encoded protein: CSATRQSGHTPLHF.

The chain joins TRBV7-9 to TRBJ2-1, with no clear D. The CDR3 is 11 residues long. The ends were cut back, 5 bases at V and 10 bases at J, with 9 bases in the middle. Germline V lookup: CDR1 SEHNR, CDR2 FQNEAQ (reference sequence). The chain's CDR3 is CASSPLGEQFF. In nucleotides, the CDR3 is TGTGCCAGCAGCCCCCTGGGGGAGCAGTTCTTC.

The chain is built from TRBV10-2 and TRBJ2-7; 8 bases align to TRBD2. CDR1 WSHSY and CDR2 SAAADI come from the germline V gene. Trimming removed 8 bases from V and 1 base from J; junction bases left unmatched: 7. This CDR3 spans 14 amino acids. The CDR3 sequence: CASGNSGGSYEQYF. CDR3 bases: TGCGCCAGCGGGAACAGCGGGGGATCCTACGAGCAGTACTTC.

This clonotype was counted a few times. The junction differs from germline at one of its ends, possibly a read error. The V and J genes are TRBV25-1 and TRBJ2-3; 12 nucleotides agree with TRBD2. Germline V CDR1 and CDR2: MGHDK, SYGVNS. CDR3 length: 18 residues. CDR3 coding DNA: TGCGCCAGCAGCCAAGACAAGGCTAGCGGGGGGGCCCAAAATACGCAGTATTTT. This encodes CASSQDKASGGAQNTQYF.

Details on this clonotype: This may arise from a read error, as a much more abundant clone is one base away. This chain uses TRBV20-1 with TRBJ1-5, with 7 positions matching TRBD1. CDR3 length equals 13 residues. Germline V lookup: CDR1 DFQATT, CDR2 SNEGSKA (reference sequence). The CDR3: CGARGQPDQPQHF. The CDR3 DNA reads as TGCGGTGCTAGGGGACAGCCTGATCAGCCCCAGCATTTT.

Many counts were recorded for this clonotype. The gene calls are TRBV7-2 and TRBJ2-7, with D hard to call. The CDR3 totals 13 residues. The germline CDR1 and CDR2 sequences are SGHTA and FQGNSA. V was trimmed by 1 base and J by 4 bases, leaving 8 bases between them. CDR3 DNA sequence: TGTGCCAGCAGCTTAGAATTCGGGTACGAGCAGTACTTC. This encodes CASSLEFGYEQYF.

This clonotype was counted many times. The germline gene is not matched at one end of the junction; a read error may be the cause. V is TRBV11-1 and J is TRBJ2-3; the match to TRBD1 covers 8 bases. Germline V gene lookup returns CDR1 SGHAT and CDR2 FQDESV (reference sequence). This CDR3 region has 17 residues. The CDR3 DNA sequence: TGTGCCAGCAGACCACCACACAGGGGGAAAAGCACAAATACGCAGTATTTT. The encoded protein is CASRPPHRGKSTNTQYF.

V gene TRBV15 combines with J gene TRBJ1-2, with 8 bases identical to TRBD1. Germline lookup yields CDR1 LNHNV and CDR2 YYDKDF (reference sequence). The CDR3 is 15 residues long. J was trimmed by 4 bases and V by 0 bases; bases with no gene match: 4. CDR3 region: CATSREAGGGYGYTF. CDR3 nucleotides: TGTGCCACCAGCAGAGAGGCAGGGGGCGGCTATGGCTACACCTTC. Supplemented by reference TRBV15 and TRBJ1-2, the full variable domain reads DAMVIQNPRYQVTQFGKPVTLSCSQTLNHNVMYWYQQKSSQAPKLLFHYYDKDFNNEADTPDNFQSRRPNTSFCFLDIRSPGLGDTAMYLCATSREAGGGYGYTFGSGTRLTVV.

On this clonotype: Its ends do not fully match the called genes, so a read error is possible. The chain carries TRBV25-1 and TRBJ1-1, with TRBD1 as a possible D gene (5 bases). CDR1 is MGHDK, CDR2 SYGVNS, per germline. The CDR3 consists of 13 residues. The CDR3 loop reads CASTLTASNKASF. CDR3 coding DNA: TGTGCCAGCACCTTGACAGCTTCAAATAAAGCTTCCTTT.

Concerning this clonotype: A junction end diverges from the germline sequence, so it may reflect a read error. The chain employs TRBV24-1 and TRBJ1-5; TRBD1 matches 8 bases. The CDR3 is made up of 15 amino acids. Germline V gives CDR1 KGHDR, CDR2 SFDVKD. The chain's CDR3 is CASSLKQGVIQPQHF. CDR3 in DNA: TGTGCCAGCAGTTTAAAACAGGGGGTCATCCAGCCCCAGCATTTT.

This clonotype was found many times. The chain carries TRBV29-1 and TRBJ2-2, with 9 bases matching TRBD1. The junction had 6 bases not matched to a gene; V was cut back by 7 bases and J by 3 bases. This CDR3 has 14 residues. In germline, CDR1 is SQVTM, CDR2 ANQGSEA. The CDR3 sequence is CSGTRTGDTGELFF. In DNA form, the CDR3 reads TGCAGCGGTACAAGGACAGGGGACACCGGGGAGCTGTTTTTT.

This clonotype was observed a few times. CDR3 region: CASSIGDRIYGYTF. The CDR3 region has the DNA TGTGCCAGTAGTATTGGGGACCGGATCTATGGCTACACCTTC. The chain recombines TRBV19 with TRBJ1-2; maybe TRBD1 (5 bases). Germline CDR1 reads LNHDA; CDR2 reads SQIVND (reference sequence). Trimming took off 3 bases at V and 4 bases at J, with 12 bases between the two ends. The CDR3 contains 14 residues.

Here the CDR3 reads CASSYLGGGGYTF. In nucleotides, the CDR3 is TGTGCCAGCAGCTATCTGGGGGGGGGTGGCTACACCTTC. V is TRBV12-3 or TRBV12-4 and J is TRBJ1-2; D perhaps matches TRBD1 (5 bases). The CDR3 runs 13 residues. The germline V and J ends were trimmed by 6 bases and 7 bases, with 15 bases remaining between them.

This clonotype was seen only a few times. CDR3 sequence: CASSYGQGLGYEQYF. CDR3 in DNA: TGTGCCAGCAGTTACGGGCAGGGCCTGGGGTACGAGCAGTACTTC. The chain carries TRBV2 and TRBJ2-7; D may be TRBD1 (5 bases). Trimming took off 5 bases at V and 4 bases at J, with 18 bases between the two ends. The CDR3 contains 15 residues. Germline V gene lookup returns CDR1 SNHLY and CDR2 FYNNEI.

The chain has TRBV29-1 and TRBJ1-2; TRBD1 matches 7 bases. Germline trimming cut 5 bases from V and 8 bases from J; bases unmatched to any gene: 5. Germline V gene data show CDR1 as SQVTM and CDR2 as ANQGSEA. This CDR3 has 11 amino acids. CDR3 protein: CSVLDREGYTF. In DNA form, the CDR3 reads TGCAGCGTTCTTGACAGGGAAGGCTACACCTTC.

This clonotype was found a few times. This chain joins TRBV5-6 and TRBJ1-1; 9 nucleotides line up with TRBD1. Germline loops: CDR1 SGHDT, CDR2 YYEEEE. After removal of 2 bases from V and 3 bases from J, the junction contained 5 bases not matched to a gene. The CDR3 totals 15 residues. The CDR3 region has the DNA TGTGCCAGCAGCTTATGGGACAGGGCTTACACTGAAGCTTTCTTT. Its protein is CASSLWDRAYTEAFF.

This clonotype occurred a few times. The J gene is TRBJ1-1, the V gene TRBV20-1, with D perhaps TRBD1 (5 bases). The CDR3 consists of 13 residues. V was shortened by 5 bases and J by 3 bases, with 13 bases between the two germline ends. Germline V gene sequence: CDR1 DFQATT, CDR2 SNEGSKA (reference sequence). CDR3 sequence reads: CSAETDSYTEAFF. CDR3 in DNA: TGCAGTGCTGAGACAGACAGTTACACTGAAGCTTTCTTT.

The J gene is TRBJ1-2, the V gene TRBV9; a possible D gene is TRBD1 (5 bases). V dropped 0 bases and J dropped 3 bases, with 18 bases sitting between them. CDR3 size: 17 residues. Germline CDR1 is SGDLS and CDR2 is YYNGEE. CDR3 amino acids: CASSVGLGEIGDYGYTF. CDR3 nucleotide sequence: TGTGCCAGCAGCGTAGGCCTAGGGGAAATTGGCGACTATGGCTACACCTTC.

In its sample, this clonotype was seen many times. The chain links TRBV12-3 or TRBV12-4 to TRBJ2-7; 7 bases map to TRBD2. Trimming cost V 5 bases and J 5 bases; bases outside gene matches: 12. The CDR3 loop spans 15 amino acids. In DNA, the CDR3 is TGTGCCAGCAGTCCGCCCCTAGCGGAGGAGGACGAGCAGTACTTC. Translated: CASSPPLAEEDEQYF.